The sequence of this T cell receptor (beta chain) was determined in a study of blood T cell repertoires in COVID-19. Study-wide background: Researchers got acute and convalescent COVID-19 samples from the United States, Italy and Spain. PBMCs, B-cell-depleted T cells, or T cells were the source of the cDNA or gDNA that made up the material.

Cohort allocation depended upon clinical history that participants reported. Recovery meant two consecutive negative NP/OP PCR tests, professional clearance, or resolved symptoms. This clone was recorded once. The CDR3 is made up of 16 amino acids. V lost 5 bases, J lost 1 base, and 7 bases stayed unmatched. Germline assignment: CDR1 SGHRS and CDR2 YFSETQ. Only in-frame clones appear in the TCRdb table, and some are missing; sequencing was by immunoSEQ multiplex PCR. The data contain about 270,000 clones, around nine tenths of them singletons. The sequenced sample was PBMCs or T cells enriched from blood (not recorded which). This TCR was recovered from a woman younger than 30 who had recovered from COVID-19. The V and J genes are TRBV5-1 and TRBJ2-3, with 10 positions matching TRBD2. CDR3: CASSLLAGARTDTQYF. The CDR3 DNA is TGCGCCAGCAGTCTCCTAGCGGGAGCGCGCACAGATACGCAGTATTTT.